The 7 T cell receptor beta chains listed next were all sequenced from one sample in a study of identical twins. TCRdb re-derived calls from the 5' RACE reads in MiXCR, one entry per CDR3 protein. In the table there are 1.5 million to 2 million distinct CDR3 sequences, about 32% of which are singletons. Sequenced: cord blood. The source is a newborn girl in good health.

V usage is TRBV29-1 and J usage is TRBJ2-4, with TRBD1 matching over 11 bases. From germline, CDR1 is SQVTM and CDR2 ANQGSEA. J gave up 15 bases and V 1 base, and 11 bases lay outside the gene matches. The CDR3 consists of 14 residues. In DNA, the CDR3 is TGCAGCGTTGAAGTGGGACAGGGGGGGTACGAGCGGTACTTC. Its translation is CSVEVGQGGYERYF.

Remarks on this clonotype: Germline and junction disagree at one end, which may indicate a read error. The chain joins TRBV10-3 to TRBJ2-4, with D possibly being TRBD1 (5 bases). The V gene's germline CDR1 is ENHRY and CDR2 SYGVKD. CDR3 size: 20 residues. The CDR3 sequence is CAISGPQEASQNLAKNIQDF. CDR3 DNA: TGTGCCATCAGTGGACCACAGGAAGCGAGCCAAAATTTAGCCAAAAACATTCAGGACTTC.

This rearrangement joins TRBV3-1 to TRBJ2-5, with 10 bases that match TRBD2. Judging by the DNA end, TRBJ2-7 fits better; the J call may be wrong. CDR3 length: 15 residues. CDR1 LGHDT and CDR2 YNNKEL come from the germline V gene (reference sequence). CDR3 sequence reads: CASSHYSSGSNEQYF. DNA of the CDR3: TGTGCCAGCAGCCATTACTCTAGCGGGAGTAACGAGCAGTACTTC.

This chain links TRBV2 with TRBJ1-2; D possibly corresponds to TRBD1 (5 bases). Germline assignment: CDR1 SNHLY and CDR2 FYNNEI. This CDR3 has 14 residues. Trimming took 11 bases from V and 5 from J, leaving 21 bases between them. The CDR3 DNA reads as TGTGCCGGGGGACGTACCCACATCCCGTATGGCTACACCTTC. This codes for CAGGRTHIPYGYTF. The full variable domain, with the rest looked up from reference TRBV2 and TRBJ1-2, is EPEVTQTPSHQVTQMGQEVILRCVPISNHLYFYWYRQILGQKVEFLVSFYNNEISEKSEIFDDQFSVERPDGSNFTLKIRSTKLEDSAMYFCAGGRTHIPYGYTFGSGTRLTVV.

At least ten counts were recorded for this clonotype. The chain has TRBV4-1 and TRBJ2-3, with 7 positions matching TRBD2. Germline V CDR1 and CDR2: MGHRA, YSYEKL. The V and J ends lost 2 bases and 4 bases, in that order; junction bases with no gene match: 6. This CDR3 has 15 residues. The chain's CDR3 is CASSQLPGLPDTQYF. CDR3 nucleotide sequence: TGCGCCAGCAGCCAACTACCGGGACTACCAGATACGCAGTATTTT.

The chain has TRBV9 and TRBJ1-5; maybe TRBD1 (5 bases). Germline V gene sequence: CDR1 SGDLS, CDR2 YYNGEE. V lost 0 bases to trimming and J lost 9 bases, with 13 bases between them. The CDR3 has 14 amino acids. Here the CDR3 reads CASSVAQGVGPQHF. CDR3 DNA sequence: TGTGCCAGCAGCGTAGCTCAGGGTGTAGGGCCCCAGCATTTT.

CDR3 in amino acids: CASSLNQLTGFYKKLFF. Written as DNA, the CDR3 is TGTGCCAGCAGTTTAAATCAGTTGACAGGGTTCTACAAAAAACTGTTTTTT. The chain has TRBV28 and TRBJ1-4, with 7 bases fitting TRBD1. This CDR3 is built from 17 residues. The V and J ends lost 2 bases and 9 bases, in that order; junction bases with no gene match: 15. Per germline, CDR1 MDHEN and CDR2 SYDVKM.